Below, 12 T cell receptor beta chains from the same sample are listed, as sequenced in a study of blood T cell repertoires in COVID-19. Measured with immunoSEQ multiplex PCR; TCRdb has only the in-frame clones, and not every one. The sample contains roughly 160,000 clones, around 87% of which appear only once. Sequencing was done on a sample of peripheral blood. The receptors shown here come from a woman aged 80 or over with COVID-19, enrolled during active disease.

V and J are TRBV11-3 and TRBJ1-1; D remains unclear. Trimming shortened V by 5 bases and J by 1 base, and 8 bases separated the two germline ends. The CDR3 length is 13 residues. Looked up from germline, CDR1 is SGHNT and CDR2 is YENEEA. The CDR3 here is CASSRSGNTEAFF. DNA for the CDR3: TGTGCCAGCAGCCGGTCGGGGAACACTGAAGCTTTCTTT.

Turning to this clone: This sample includes further DNA sequences coding for the same CDR3. This chain uses TRBV18 with TRBJ1-5; the match to TRBD1 covers 9 bases. Per germline, CDR1 KGHSH and CDR2 LQKENI. V lost 3 bases and J lost 6; bases outside the gene matches: 6. CDR3 length equals 15 residues. The CDR3 here is CASSPGQGSSQPQHF. The CDR3 bases are TGTGCCAGCTCACCGGGACAGGGTTCGAGTCAGCCCCAGCATTTT. The whole variable domain, remainder taken from reference TRBV18 and TRBJ1-5, is NAGVMQNPRHLVRRRGQEARLRCSPMKGHSHVYWYRQLPEEGLKFMVYLQKENIIDESGMPKERFSAEFPKEGPSILRIQQVVRGDSAAYFCASSPGQGSSQPQHFGDGTRLSIL.

The V and J genes are TRBV11-2 and TRBJ1-5, with D unresolved. The CDR3 spans 15 residues. Per germline, CDR1 SGHAT and CDR2 FQNNGV. Trimming removed 0 bases from V and 0 bases from J, with 6 bases in between. CDR3 bases: TGTGCCAGCAGCTTAGAATTCGGTAGCAATCAGCCCCAGCATTTT. As protein: CASSLEFGSNQPQHF.

The chain joins TRBV19 to TRBJ1-1; 7 nucleotides align to TRBD1. The J segment lost 11 bases and the V segment lost 0 bases, leaving 6 bases of the junction unmatched. In germline, CDR1 is LNHDA, CDR2 SQIVND (reference sequence). The CDR3 runs to 13 residues. CDR3 residues: CASSIEGGPAAFF. CDR3 nucleotides: TGTGCCAGTAGTATAGAAGGGGGCCCAGCGGCTTTCTTT.

This clone occurred a few times. The rearrangement joins TRBV9 to TRBJ2-5; 14 nucleotides match TRBD2. There are 20 residues in the CDR3. Trimming cost V 0 bases and J 5 bases; bases outside gene matches: 15. Germline loops: CDR1 SGDLS, CDR2 YYNGEE. Here the CDR3 DNA reads TGTGCCAGCAGCGTAGGAAATCAGGGGACTAGCGGGAGACGTTTGGAGACCCAGTACTTC. Encoded protein: CASSVGNQGTSGRRLETQYF.

The V and J genes are TRBV28 and TRBJ2-1, with D tentatively TRBD1 (6 bases). Between the trimmed V and J ends, which lost 8 bases and 4 bases, there was a span of 15 bases. The CDR3 loop spans 14 amino acids. Germline-derived CDR1 and CDR2 are MDHEN and SYDVKM. The CDR3 coding sequence is TGTGCCAGCTCCCCGGGACATATATACAATGAGCAGTTCTTC. Its translation is CASSPGHIYNEQFF.

A few counts support this clone. The chain is built from TRBV7-8 and TRBJ1-5, with 8 bases fitting TRBD1. Trimming cost V 3 bases and J 6 bases; bases outside gene matches: 7. Germline values: CDR1 SGHVS, CDR2 FQNEAQ. The CDR3 is 15 amino acids. CDR3: CASSLADRGGQPQHF. The CDR3 DNA reads as TGTGCCAGCAGCTTGGCTGACAGGGGAGGTCAGCCCCAGCATTTT.

The gene calls are TRBV7-2 and TRBJ1-1; no definite D call. The CDR3 is 14 amino acids. Trimming pared 2 bases from V and 4 bases from J, leaving 11 bases between. Germline values: CDR1 SGHTA, CDR2 FQGNSA. DNA of the CDR3: TGTGCCAGCAGCTTAATATTTGAGGGCACTGAAGCTTTCTTT. It specifies CASSLIFEGTEAFF.

This CDR3 is CASSSRAGNTEAFF. In DNA form, the CDR3 reads TGTGCCAGCAGCTCCAGGGCAGGGAACACTGAAGCTTTCTTT. The V and J genes are TRBV7-8 and TRBJ1-1; D possibly corresponds to TRBD1 (5 bases). This CDR3 has 14 amino acids. Trimming took off 4 bases at V and 1 base at J, with 10 bases between the two ends. CDR1 and CDR2 (germline): SGHVS, FQNEAQ. The full variable domain, rest sourced from reference TRBV7-8 and TRBJ1-1, is GAGVSQSPRYKVAKRGQDVALRCDPISGHVSLFWYQQALGQGPEFLTYFQNEAQLDKSGLPSDRFFAERPEGSVSTLKIQRTQQEDSAVYLCASSSRAGNTEAFFGQGTRLTVV.

This clone occurred a few times. The chain joins TRBV19 to TRBJ1-3; maybe TRBD1 (6 bases). With 5 bases removed from V and 0 bases from J, the gap between germline ends came to 14 bases. CDR1 LNHDA and CDR2 SQIVND come from the germline V gene (reference sequence). This CDR3 is 16 amino acids long. DNA of the CDR3: TGTGCCAGTAGTTCAAAAGGACAGTCCTCTGGAAACACCATATATTTT. This encodes CASSSKGQSSGNTIYF. The complete variable domain, with remaining parts taken from reference TRBV19 and TRBJ1-3, reads DGGITQSPKYLFRKEGQNVTLSCEQNLNHDAMYWYRQDPGQGLRLIYYSQIVNDFQKGDIAEGYSVSREKKESFPLTVTSAQKNPTAFYLCASSSKGQSSGNTIYFGEGSWLTVV.

V is TRBV28 and J is TRBJ2-1; D is unclear. The CDR3 sequence is 12 residues long. Per germline, CDR1 MDHEN and CDR2 SYDVKM. Trimming stripped 5 bases from V and 4 bases from J, with 6 bases between. In DNA, the CDR3 is TGTGCCAGCAGTCGTAGATACAATGAGCAGTTCTTC. Amino acid sequence: CASSRRYNEQFF.

The rearrangement links TRBV4-3 to TRBJ2-3; 7 bases match TRBD2. The junction had 2 bases not matched to a gene; V was cut back by 1 base and J by 1 base. The CDR3 has 15 amino acids. Germline V lookup: CDR1 LGHNA, CDR2 YSLEER. Here the CDR3 DNA reads TGCGCCAGCAGCCAAGGCGCGGGAGGCACAGATACGCAGTATTTT. Its protein product is CASSQGAGGTDTQYF.